A single sample is the source of the 25 T cell receptor beta chains below, sequenced in a study of shared clonotypes between healthy human individuals. This table comes from immunoSEQ multiplex PCR, and its TCRdb copy is limited to in-frame clones, with some not included. The sample contains more than 1 million clones, about four fifths of which appear only once. Sequencing used memory CD4+ T cells from PBMCs. Subset noted: CD45RA-negative fraction. These receptors came from a man between 18 and 29 years old in good health. Some clones in this sample may be carry-over from other donors' samples.

The J gene is TRBJ1-2, the V gene TRBV28; maybe TRBD1 (5 bases). Trimming left V 7 bases short and J 9 bases short, with 24 bases between. The germline CDR1 and CDR2 sequences are MDHEN and SYDVKM. The CDR3 loop spans 15 amino acids. For the CDR3, the DNA is TGTGCCAGCAACCGATGGGGGGACCTCTATGGTAGCTACACCTTC. Translating gives CASNRWGDLYGSYTF.

This clone was recorded a few times. The J gene is TRBJ2-7, the V gene TRBV14; D remains ambiguous. Trimming stripped 1 base from V and 5 bases from J, with 9 bases between. CDR1 SGHDN and CDR2 FVKESK come from the germline V gene. The CDR3 spans 13 residues. The CDR3 coding sequence is TGTGCCAGCAGCCAAGGGCCCCGCAACGAGCAGTACTTC. This encodes CASSQGPRNEQYF.

This sequence joins TRBV4-2 and TRBJ2-3; TRBD2 agrees at 10 bases. V lost 4 bases, J lost 2 bases, and 3 bases stayed unmatched. The CDR3 length is 15 residues. The germline V gene has CDR1 LGHNA and CDR2 YNFKEQ. The CDR3 bases are TGTGCCAGCAGCCCACTAGCGGGGCTCACAGATACGCAGTATTTT. Protein product: CASSPLAGLTDTQYF.

This chain uses TRBV5-4 with TRBJ1-4, with 9 bases aligning to TRBD1. CDR3 length: 15 residues. Trimming cost V 4 bases and J 5 bases; bases outside gene matches: 6. Germline-derived CDR1 and CDR2 are SGHNT and YYREEE (reference sequence). This CDR3 reads CASSQGGTGNEKLFF. The CDR3 DNA follows: TGTGCCAGCAGCCAAGGGGGGACAGGGAATGAAAAACTGTTTTTT.

The J gene is TRBJ2-7, the V gene TRBV6-5, with no clear D. In germline, CDR1 is MNHEY, CDR2 SVGAGI. V was shortened by 5 bases and J by 6 bases, with 17 bases between the two germline ends. The CDR3 runs 14 residues. CDR3: CASSGRISRGEQYF. In DNA, the CDR3 is TGTGCCAGCAGTGGCCGTATTAGCCGAGGCGAGCAGTACTTC.

This rearrangement joins TRBV14 to TRBJ2-1, with 9 bases aligning to TRBD2. J was trimmed by 4 bases and V by 2 bases; bases with no gene match: 6. Germline values: CDR1 SGHDN, CDR2 FVKESK. The CDR3 contains 16 residues. The CDR3, as DNA: TGTGCCAGCAGCCAAATAGCGGGGGCCCTATACAATGAGCAGTTCTTC. As protein: CASSQIAGALYNEQFF.

About this clone: The sample contains more than one DNA sequence encoding this CDR3. This chain links TRBV5-1 with TRBJ1-3, with 8 bases lining up with TRBD1. The V and J ends lost 4 bases and 4 bases, in that order; junction bases with no gene match: 4. The germline gives CDR1 SGHRS, CDR2 YFSETQ. The CDR3 length is 14 residues. The CDR3 protein is CASSAGTGGNTIYF. The CDR3 DNA sequence: TGCGCCAGCAGCGCCGGGACAGGCGGAAACACCATATATTTT.

This clone is a singleton in its sample. V gene TRBV6-5 combines with J gene TRBJ2-2; 7 nucleotides line up with TRBD2. Trimming took 8 bases from V and 5 from J; bases not matched to a gene: 5. The germline CDR1 and CDR2 sequences are MNHEY and SVGAGI. This CDR3 has 13 amino acids. The DNA for the CDR3 is TGTGCCAGCTTGAGGGAGGGTACCGGGGAGCTGTTTTTT. It codes for CASLREGTGELFF.

Comments on this clone: It is likely a read error: a sequence one base away is far more abundant. Other DNA sequences within the sample encode an identical CDR3. The chain recombines TRBV5-1 with TRBJ2-5; the D is unclear. V shed 0 bases and J shed 2 bases, with 5 bases lying between them. Germline CDR1 is SGHRS and CDR2 is YFSETQ. The length of the CDR3 is 13 residues. CDR3 sequence (DNA): TGCGCCAGCAGCTTGGGTGTACAAGAGACCCAGTACTTC. This translates into CASSLGVQETQYF.

The chain uses TRBV7-2 and TRBJ2-7; 8 bases match TRBD2. The CDR3 has 15 residues. Per germline, CDR1 SGHTA and CDR2 FQGNSA. The ends lost 8 bases at V and 2 bases at J; junction bases unmatched: 11. The CDR3 loop is CASLPHSGNPYEQYF. Written as DNA, the CDR3 is TGTGCCAGCTTGCCACATAGCGGGAATCCCTACGAGCAGTACTTC.

DNA for the CDR3: TGTGCCAGCCCAGCGGGGCCACAGGGGGTTAATGAAAAACTGTTTTTT. The encoded protein is CASPAGPQGVNEKLFF. The chain is built from TRBV21-1 and TRBJ1-4; the table assigns TRBD1, which was not confirmed against the DNA. TRBV21-1 is a listed pseudogene. This CDR3 contains 16 residues.

The gene calls are TRBV29-1 and TRBJ2-7; the match to TRBD2 covers 12 bases. J gave up 0 bases and V 4 bases, and 10 bases lay outside the gene matches. The CDR3 length is 17 residues. The germline V gene has CDR1 SQVTM and CDR2 ANQGSEA. The CDR3 here is CSVGTSGEPWSSYEQYF. CDR3 nucleotide sequence: TGCAGCGTTGGGACTAGCGGGGAGCCATGGAGCTCCTACGAGCAGTACTTC.

V gene TRBV29-1 combines with J gene TRBJ1-1, with D hard to call. This CDR3 region has 12 residues. V was pared by 3 bases and J by 2 bases, with 7 bases between. The V gene's germline CDR1 is SQVTM and CDR2 ANQGSEA. The CDR3 region has the DNA TGCAGCGTTGACCCATCAAACACTGAAGCTTTCTTT. Protein product: CSVDPSNTEAFF. The variable domain in full, with the rest retrieved from reference TRBV29-1 and TRBJ1-1, is SAVISQKPSRDICQRGTSLTIQCQVDSQVTMMFWYRQQPGQSLTLIATANQGSEATYESGFVIDKFPISRPNLTFSTLTVSNMSPEDSSIYLCSVDPSNTEAFFGQGTRLTVV.

The table lists this clone with a count of one. The CDR3 loop is CASSSPEAYEQYF. In DNA, the CDR3 is TGTGCCAGCAGCTCGCCTGAGGCCTACGAGCAGTACTTC. The rearrangement joins TRBV7-8 to TRBJ2-7; the D is unclear. Between the trimmed V and J ends, which lost 4 bases and 2 bases, there was a span of 9 bases. The CDR3 is 13 residues long. Germline V gene lookup returns CDR1 SGHVS and CDR2 FQNEAQ.

This chain joins TRBV28 and TRBJ1-2; a possible D gene is TRBD1 (6 bases). The CDR3 has 14 amino acids. Trimming cost V 6 bases and J 0 bases, with 11 bases left between them. Germline values: CDR1 MDHEN, CDR2 SYDVKM. CDR3 in amino acids: CASRDAGANYGYTF. In DNA form, the CDR3 reads TGTGCCAGCAGGGATGCAGGGGCTAACTATGGCTACACCTTC.

V and J are TRBV21-1 and TRBJ1-4. TRBV21-1 is assigned pseudogene status. CDR3 length equals 15 residues. CDR3 in amino acids: CASSKSDRLWEKLFF. For the CDR3, the DNA is TGTGCCAGCAGCAAATCCGACCGCCTCTGGGAAAAACTGTTTTTT.

The sample holds one count of this clone. The gene calls are TRBV7-9 and TRBJ2-3, with TRBD2 matching over 16 bases. The CDR3 has 18 amino acids. With 5 bases clipped from V and 4 bases from J, the junction kept 9 bases outside the gene matches. CDR1 and CDR2 from the germline V gene are SEHNR and FQNEAQ (reference sequence). The CDR3 coding sequence is TGTGCCAGCAGCCTCTCACCGGGACTAGCGGGAGGGTCAGATACGCAGTATTTT. Amino acid sequence: CASSLSPGLAGGSDTQYF.

The chain combines TRBV19 with TRBJ1-3; tentative D call: TRBD1 (5 bases). Trimming left V 7 bases short and J 0 bases short, with 19 bases between. The V gene's germline CDR1 is LNHDA and CDR2 SQIVND (reference sequence). This CDR3 has 17 residues. DNA of the CDR3: TGTGCCAGTACAGTTGGCCGGTCCAGGGCCTCTGGAAACACCATATATTTT. It is translated as CASTVGRSRASGNTIYF. Full variable domain (remainder filled in from reference TRBV19 and TRBJ1-3): DGGITQSPKYLFRKEGQNVTLSCEQNLNHDAMYWYRQDPGQGLRLIYYSQIVNDFQKGDIAEGYSVSREKKESFPLTVTSAQKNPTAFYLCASTVGRSRASGNTIYFGEGSWLTVV.

This sequence joins TRBV5-1 and TRBJ1-2, with TRBD1 matching over 12 bases. This CDR3 region has 15 residues. CDR1 and CDR2 (germline): SGHRS, YFSETQ. The V gene end was trimmed by 4 bases and the J gene end by 4 bases; junction bases not matched to a gene: 5. CDR3 bases: TGCGCCAGCAGCCCTGGGACAGGGGGCACCTATGGCTACACCTTC. Encoded protein: CASSPGTGGTYGYTF.

Of note for this clone: Other nucleotide sequences in the sample specify the same CDR3. The chain uses TRBV5-1 and TRBJ2-3; D is undetermined. Trimming took 4 bases from V and 1 from J, leaving 7 bases between them. The length of the CDR3 is 13 residues. Germline CDR1 reads SGHRS; CDR2 reads YFSETQ. The CDR3 region is CASSGEGTDTQYF. The CDR3 nucleotides are TGCGCCAGCAGCGGGGAAGGCACAGATACGCAGTATTTT.

This chain uses TRBV6-6 with TRBJ2-7, with D hard to call. Trimming stripped 0 bases from V and 0 bases from J, with 9 bases between. The CDR3 runs 15 residues. Germline V gene lookup returns CDR1 MNHNY and CDR2 SVGAGI (reference sequence). CDR3 DNA: TGTGCCAGCAGTTACTCGAGCCAGCGCTCCTACGAGCAGTACTTC. Translation: CASSYSSQRSYEQYF.

This chain uses TRBV7-2 with TRBJ2-3, with D uncertain. V lost 5 bases, J lost 3 bases, and 9 bases lay in between. The CDR3 contains 13 residues. Germline values: CDR1 SGHTA, CDR2 FQGNSA. CDR3 nucleotide sequence: TGTGCCAGCAGCCCTCACCCGACAGATACGCAGTATTTT. This encodes CASSPHPTDTQYF.

DNA for the CDR3: TGTGCCAGCAGTTCCTCGGGGGGCTTTGGGTACGAGCAGTACTTC. This sequence encodes CASSSSGGFGYEQYF. The chain joins TRBV27 to TRBJ2-7; D is perhaps TRBD2 (7 bases). V shed 4 bases and J shed 4 bases, with 17 bases lying between them. The germline CDR1 and CDR2 sequences are MNHEY and SMNVEV (reference sequence). The CDR3 sequence is 15 residues long.

CDR3 amino acids: CASSLPHDTYGYTF. The CDR3 nucleotides read TGTGCCAGCAGTTTACCACATGACACCTATGGCTACACCTTC. The V call is TRBV28, the J call TRBJ1-2; no definite D call. V lost 2 bases and J lost 4, with 11 bases in between. The CDR3 runs to 14 residues. The germline V gene encodes CDR1 MDHEN and CDR2 SYDVKM.

The chain recombines TRBV2 with TRBJ2-1, with 8 bases that match TRBD2. CDR3 size: 14 residues. Germline CDR1 and CDR2: SNHLY and FYNNEI. V lost 6 bases and J lost 6; bases outside the gene matches: 7. CDR3 loop: CASSQSGSGNEQFF. DNA for the CDR3: TGTGCCAGCAGCCAGAGCGGGAGTGGCAATGAGCAGTTCTTC. Together with reference TRBV2 and TRBJ2-1, the CDR3 gives the full variable domain: EPEVTQTPSHQVTQMGQEVILRCVPISNHLYFYWYRQILGQKVEFLVSFYNNEISEKSEIFDDQFSVERPDGSNFTLKIRSTKLEDSAMYFCASSQSGSGNEQFFGPGTRLTVL.